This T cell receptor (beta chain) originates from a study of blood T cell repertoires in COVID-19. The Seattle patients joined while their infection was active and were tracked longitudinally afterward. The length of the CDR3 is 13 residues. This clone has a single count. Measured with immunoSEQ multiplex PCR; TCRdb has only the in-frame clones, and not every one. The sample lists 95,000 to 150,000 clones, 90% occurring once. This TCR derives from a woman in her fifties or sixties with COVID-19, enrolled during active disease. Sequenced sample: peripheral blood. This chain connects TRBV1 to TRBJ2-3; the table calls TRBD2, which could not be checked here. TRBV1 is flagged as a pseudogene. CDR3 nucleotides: TGCACCAGCAGGGGGGGGGACACAGATACGCAGTATTTT. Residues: CTSRGGDTDTQYF.